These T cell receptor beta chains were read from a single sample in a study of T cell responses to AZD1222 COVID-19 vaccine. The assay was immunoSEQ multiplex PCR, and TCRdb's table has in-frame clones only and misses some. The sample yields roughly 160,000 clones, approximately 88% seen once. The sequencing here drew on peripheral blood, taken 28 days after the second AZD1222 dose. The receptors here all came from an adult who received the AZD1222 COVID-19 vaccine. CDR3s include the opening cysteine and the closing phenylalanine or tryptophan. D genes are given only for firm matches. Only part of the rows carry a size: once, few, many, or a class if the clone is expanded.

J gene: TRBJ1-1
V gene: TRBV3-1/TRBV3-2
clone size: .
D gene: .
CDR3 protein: CASSLRGTEAFF
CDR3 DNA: TGTGCCAGCAGCCTTAGGGGCACTGAAGCTTTCTTT

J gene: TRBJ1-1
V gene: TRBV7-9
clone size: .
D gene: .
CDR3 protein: CASTPLGNTEAFF
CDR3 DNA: TGTGCCAGCACCCCCCTAGGGAACACTGAAGCTTTCTTT

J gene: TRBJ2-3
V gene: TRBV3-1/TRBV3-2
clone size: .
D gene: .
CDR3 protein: CASSLRTGTDTQYF
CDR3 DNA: TGTGCCAGCAGCCTTAGGACAGGCACAGATACGCAGTATTTT

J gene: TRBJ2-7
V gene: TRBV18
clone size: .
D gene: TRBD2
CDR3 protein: CASSPMGGGSSYEQYF
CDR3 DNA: TGTGCCAGCTCACCAATGGGGGGGGGAAGCTCCTACGAGCAGTACTTC

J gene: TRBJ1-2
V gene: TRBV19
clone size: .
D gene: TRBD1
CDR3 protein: CASSITGGAGYGYTF
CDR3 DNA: TGTGCCAGTAGTATTACAGGGGGCGCCGGCTATGGCTACACCTTC

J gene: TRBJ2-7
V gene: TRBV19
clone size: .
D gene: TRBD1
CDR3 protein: CASSVGQGTPGEQYF
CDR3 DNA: TGTGCCAGTAGTGTAGGACAGGGAACACCAGGCGAGCAGTACTTC

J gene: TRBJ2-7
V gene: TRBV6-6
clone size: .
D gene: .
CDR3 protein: CASSYPRGYEQYF
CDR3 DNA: TGTGCCAGCAGTTACCCTCGGGGGTACGAGCAGTACTTC

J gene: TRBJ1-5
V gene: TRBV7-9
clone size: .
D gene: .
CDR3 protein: CASSSAPGTNSNQPQHF
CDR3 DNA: TGTGCCAGCAGCTCAGCCCCGGGAACCAATAGCAATCAGCCCCAGCATTTT

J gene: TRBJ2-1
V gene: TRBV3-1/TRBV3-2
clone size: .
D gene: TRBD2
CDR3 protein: CASSQVRGGLAGGLKFF
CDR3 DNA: TGTGCCAGCAGCCAAGTTAGAGGAGGACTAGCGGGAGGTTTAAAGTTCTTC

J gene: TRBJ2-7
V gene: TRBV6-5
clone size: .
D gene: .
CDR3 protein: CASSYRAGGHYEQYF
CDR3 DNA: TGTGCCAGCAGTTACAGGGCAGGAGGGCACTACGAGCAGTACTTC

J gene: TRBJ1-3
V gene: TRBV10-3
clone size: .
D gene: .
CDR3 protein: CAISPSGAGNTIYF
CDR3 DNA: TGTGCCATCAGCCCCTCAGGGGCTGGAAACACCATATATTTT

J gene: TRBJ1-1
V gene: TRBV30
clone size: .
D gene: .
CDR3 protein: CAWDQGMGTEAFF
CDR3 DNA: TGTGCCTGGGATCAGGGGATGGGCACTGAAGCTTTCTTT

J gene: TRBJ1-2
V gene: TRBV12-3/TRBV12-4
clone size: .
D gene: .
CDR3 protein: CASSFPSTYGYTF
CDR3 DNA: TGTGCCAGCAGTTTTCCCAGTACTTATGGCTACACCTTC

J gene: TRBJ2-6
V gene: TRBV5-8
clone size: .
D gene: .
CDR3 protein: CASSPRTSGANVLTF
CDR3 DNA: TGTGCCAGCAGCCCTCGAACCTCTGGGGCCAACGTCCTGACTTTC

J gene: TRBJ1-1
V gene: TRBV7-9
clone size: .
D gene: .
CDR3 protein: CASSLGGDEAFF
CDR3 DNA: TGTGCCAGCAGCTTAGGGGGCGATGAAGCTTTCTTT

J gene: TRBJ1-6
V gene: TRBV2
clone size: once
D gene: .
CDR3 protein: CASLPGALGSPLHF
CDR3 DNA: TGTGCCAGCCTTCCCGGGGCGCTCGGTTCACCCCTCCACTTT

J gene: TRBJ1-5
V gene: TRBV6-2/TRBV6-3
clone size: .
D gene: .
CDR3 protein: CASSPDRFHQPQHF
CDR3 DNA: TGTGCCAGCAGCCCCGACAGATTCCATCAGCCCCAGCATTTT

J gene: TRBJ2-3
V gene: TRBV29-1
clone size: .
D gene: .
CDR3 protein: CSVEGGRLPDTQYF
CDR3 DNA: TGCAGCGTTGAAGGGGGGCGCTTACCAGATACGCAGTATTTT

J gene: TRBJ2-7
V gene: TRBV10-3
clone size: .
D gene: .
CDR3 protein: CATEKEYQGPYEQYF
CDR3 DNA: TGTGCCACCGAGAAAGAATACCAGGGGCCCTACGAGCAGTACTTC

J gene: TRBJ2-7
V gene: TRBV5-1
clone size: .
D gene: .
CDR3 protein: CASSFGEFYEQYF
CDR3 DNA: TGCGCCAGCAGCTTCGGGGAATTCTACGAGCAGTACTTC

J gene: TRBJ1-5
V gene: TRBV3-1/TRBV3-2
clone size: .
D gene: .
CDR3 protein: CASSQAGVGNQPQHF
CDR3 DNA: TGTGCCAGCAGCCAAGCAGGGGTAGGAAATCAGCCCCAGCATTTT

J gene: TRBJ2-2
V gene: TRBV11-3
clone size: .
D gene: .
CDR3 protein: CASSPYGGSTGELFF
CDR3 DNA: TGTGCCAGCAGCCCGTATGGGGGAAGTACCGGGGAGCTGTTTTTT

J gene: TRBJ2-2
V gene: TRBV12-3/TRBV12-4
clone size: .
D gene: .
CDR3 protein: CASSLRNTGELFF
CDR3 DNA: TGTGCCAGCAGTTTGAGAAACACCGGGGAGCTGTTTTTT

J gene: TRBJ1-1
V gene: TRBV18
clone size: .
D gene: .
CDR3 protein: CASSRPDGPWAFF
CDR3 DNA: TGTGCCAGCTCTCGCCCCGACGGGCCTTGGGCTTTCTTT

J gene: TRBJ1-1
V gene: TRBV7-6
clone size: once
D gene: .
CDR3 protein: CASSGTDRPEAFF
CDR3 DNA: TGTGCCAGCAGCGGTACGGATCGACCTGAAGCTTTCTTT

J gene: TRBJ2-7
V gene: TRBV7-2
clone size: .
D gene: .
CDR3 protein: CASSSSIYEQYF
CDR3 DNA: TGTGCCAGCAGCTCCTCCATTTACGAGCAGTACTTC

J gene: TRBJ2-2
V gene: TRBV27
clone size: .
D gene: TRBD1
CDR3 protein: CASSLGQGRTGELFF
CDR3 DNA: TGTGCCAGCAGTTTAGGACAGGGTCGTACCGGGGAGCTGTTTTTT

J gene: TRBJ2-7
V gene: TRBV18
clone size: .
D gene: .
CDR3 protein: CASSPSPSVSEQYF
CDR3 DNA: TGTGCCAGCTCACCATCGCCGTCAGTCAGCGAGCAGTACTTC

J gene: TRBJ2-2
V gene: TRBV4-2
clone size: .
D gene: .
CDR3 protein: CASYGLNTGELFF
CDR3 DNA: TGTGCCAGCTACGGGCTTAACACCGGGGAGCTGTTTTTT

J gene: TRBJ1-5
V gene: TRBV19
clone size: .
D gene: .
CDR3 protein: CASSETPRTISGHQPQHF
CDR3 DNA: TGTGCCAGTAGTGAGACCCCGCGGACTATTTCAGGCCATCAGCCCCAGCATTTT

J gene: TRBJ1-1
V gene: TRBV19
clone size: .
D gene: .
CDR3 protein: CASGVGGAEAFF
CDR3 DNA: TGTGCCAGTGGGGTTGGGGGCGCTGAAGCTTTCTTT

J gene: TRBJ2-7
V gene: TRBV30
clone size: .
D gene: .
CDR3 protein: CAWSRISYEQYF
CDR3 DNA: TGTGCCTGGAGCCGAATATCGTACGAGCAGTACTTC

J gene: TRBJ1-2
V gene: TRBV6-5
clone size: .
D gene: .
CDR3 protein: CASSYTNSGGYTF
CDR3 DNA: TGTGCCAGCAGTTACACGAACAGTGGCGGCTACACCTTC

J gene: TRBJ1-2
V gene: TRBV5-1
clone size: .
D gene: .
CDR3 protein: CASSVFTRGDGYTF
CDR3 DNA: TGCGCCAGCAGTGTCTTCACGCGAGGGGATGGCTACACCTTC

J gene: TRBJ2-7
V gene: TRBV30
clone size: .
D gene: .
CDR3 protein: CAWSVGRGYEQYF
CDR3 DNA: TGTGCCTGGAGTGTAGGTAGAGGCTACGAGCAGTACTTC

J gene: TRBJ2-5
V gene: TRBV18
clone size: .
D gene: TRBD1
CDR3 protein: CASSPTALTGGWETQYF
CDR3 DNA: TGTGCCAGCTCACCTACCGCTTTGACAGGGGGCTGGGAGACCCAGTACTTC

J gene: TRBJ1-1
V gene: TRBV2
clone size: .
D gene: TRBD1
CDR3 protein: CASSQGDTEAFF
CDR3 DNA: TGTGCCAGCAGTCAGGGGGACACTGAAGCTTTCTTT

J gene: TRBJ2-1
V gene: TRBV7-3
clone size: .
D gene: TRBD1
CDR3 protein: CASSSDRGGQFF
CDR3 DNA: TGTGCCAGCAGCTCGGACAGGGGAGGGCAGTTCTTC

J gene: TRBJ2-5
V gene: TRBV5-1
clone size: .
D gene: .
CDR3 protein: CASSPGAGALGETQYF
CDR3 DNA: TGCGCCAGCAGCCCGGGGGCCGGAGCCCTGGGGGAGACCCAGTACTTC

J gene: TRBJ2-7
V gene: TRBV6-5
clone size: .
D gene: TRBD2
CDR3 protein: CASSLSGASSYEQYF
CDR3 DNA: TGTGCCAGCAGTCTAAGCGGGGCAAGCTCCTACGAGCAGTACTTC

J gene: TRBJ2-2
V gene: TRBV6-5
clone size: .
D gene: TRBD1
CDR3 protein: CASSPGTGAGELFF
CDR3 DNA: TGTGCCAGCAGTCCCGGGACAGGGGCCGGGGAGCTGTTTTTT

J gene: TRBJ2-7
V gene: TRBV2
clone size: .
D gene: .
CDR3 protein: CASSVHPGYEQYF
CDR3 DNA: TGTGCCAGCAGTGTGCACCCAGGCTACGAGCAGTACTTC

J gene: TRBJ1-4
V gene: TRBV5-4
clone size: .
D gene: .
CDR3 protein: CASSNRDGGEKLFF
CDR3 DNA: TGTGCCAGCAGCAACCGGGACGGAGGCGAAAAACTGTTTTTT

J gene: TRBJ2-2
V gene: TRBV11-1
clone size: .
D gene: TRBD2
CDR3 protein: CASSLAPAGGTGELFF
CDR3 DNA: TGTGCCAGCAGCTTAGCCCCAGCGGGGGGAACCGGGGAGCTGTTTTTT

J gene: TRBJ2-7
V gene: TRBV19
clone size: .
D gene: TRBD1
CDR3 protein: CASRPQGNYEQYF
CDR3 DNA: TGTGCCAGCCGGCCACAGGGGAACTACGAGCAGTACTTC

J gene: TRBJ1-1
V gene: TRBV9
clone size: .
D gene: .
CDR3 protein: CASSVGLKDTEAFF
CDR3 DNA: TGTGCCAGCAGCGTAGGCCTGAAAGACACTGAAGCTTTCTTT

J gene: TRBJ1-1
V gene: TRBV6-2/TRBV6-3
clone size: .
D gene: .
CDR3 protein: CASSYSTLRAEAFF
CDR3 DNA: TGTGCCAGCAGTTACTCGACATTGAGGGCTGAAGCTTTCTTT

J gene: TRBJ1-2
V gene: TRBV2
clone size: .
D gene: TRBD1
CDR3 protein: CATAGDSRNYGYTF
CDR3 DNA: TGTGCCACCGCGGGGGACAGTCGAAACTATGGCTACACCTTC

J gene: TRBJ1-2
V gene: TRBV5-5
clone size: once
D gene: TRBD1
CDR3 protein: CASSLGTGLAHYGYTF
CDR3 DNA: TGTGCCAGCAGCTTAGGGACAGGCCTGGCCCACTATGGCTACACCTTC

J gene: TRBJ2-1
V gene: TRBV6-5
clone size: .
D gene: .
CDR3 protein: CASNSLLQNRRQFF
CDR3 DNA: TGTGCCAGCAACTCCCTATTACAAAACCGAAGACAGTTCTTC

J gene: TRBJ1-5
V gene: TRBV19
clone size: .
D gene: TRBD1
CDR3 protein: CASSIIQGAGNQPQHF
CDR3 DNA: TGTGCCAGTAGTATAATCCAGGGGGCAGGCAATCAGCCCCAGCATTTT

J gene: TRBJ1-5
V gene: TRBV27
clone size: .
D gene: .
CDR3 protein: CASSLVRGRTSAQHF
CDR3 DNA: TGTGCCAGCAGTTTAGTTCGGGGCAGGACCTCGGCCCAGCATTTT

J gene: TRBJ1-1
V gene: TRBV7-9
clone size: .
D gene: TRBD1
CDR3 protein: CASTPGQGLTEAFF
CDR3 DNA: TGTGCCAGCACCCCAGGACAGGGGCTCACTGAAGCTTTCTTT

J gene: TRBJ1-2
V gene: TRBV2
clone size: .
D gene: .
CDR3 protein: CASREGLSLSSGYTF
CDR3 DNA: TGTGCCAGCAGGGAGGGTCTCTCTTTGTCTAGTGGCTACACCTTC

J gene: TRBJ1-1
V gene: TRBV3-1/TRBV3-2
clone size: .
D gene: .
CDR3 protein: CASSLNRGIGTEAFF
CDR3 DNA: TGTGCCAGCAGCCTGAACCGGGGTATCGGCACTGAAGCTTTCTTT

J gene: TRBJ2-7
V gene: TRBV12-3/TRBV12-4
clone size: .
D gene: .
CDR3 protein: CASSRSSYEQYF
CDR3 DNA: TGTGCCAGCAGCCGTTCTTCCTACGAGCAGTACTTC

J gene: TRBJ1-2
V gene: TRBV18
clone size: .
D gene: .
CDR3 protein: CASSPSPEGTTYGYTF
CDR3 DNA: TGTGCCAGCTCACCCTCACCGGAGGGGACAACCTATGGCTACACCTTC

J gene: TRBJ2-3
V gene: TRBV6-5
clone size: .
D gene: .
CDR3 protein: CASRPGDNTQYF
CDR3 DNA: TGTGCCAGCAGGCCAGGGGACAATACGCAGTATTTT

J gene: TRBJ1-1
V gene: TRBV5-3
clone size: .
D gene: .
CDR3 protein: CARSLRGGNTEAFF
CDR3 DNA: TGTGCCAGAAGCTTGAGGGGAGGGAACACTGAAGCTTTCTTT